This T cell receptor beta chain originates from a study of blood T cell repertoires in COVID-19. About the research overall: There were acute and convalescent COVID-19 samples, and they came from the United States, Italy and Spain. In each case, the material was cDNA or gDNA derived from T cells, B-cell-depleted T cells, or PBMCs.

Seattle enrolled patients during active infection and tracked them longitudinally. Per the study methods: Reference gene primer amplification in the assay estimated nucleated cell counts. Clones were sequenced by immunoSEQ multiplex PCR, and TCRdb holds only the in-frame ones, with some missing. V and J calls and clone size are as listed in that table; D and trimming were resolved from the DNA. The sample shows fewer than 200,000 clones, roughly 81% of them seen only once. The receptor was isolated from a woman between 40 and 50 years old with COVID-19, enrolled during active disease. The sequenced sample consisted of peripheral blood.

CDR3 coding DNA: TGTGCCAGTAACCGGCAGGTATCTTCCTATGGCTACACCTTC. It yields the protein CASNRQVSSYGYTF. The gene calls are TRBV19 and TRBJ1-2; D remains ambiguous. Germline V lookup: CDR1 LNHDA, CDR2 SQIVND (reference sequence). The CDR3 extends over 14 amino acids. Deletions cut 7 bases from V and 4 bases from J, with 16 bases between.